This T cell receptor beta chain came from a study of CD4 T cells in relation to SARS-CoV-2 and coronaviruses. Study results and caveats: Around two thirds of donors had memory CD4+ clonotypes crossrecognizing SARS-CoV-2 and common cold coronavirus spike. Compared with monoreactive clones, crossreactive clones showed significantly weaker SARS-CoV-2 expansion. Samples before the pandemic and after infection were not matched within any donor.

Naive or memory CD4+ cells were cultured 1:1 with T cell-depleted PBMCs plus CEF. CDR1 KGHDR and CDR2 SFDVKD come from the germline V gene. This CDR3 comprises 15 residues. Trimming took 0 bases from V and 4 from J, leaving 10 bases between them. As for this clone: The target antigen is unknown.

Method: immunoSEQ multiplex PCR; TCRdb's copy keeps in-frame clones and lacks some. The sample includes about 40,000 clones, around 77% seen only once; the top ten take 20%. This TCR was recovered from an adult with COVID-19. This sequence joins TRBV24-1 and TRBJ2-3, with TRBD2 as a possible D gene (6 bases). Sequencing was carried out using memory CD4+ T cells from PBMCs, cultured in vitro. The CDR3 DNA is TGTGCCACCAGTGATTTGTTGGACTACCCAGATACGCAGTATTTT. It specifies CATSDLLDYPDTQYF.